The rows below give T cell receptor beta chains drawn from one sample of a study of cytomegalovirus exposure and HLA in healthy donors. Generated by immunoSEQ multiplex PCR, the TCRdb table keeps only in-frame clones and is missing some. Altogether a few hundred thousand clones are present, 75% to 85% being singletons, with the ten largest covering 8%. The specimen was PBMCs. These TCRs come from a woman between 55 and 75 years old in good health and CMV-seropositive. Each CDR3 is given without its conserved first and last residue. The order of the fields is clone size, V gene, J gene, CDR3 protein. A clone size is listed for some rows: how often the clone was seen (once, few, many), or a class if it is expanded.

size: NA; V: TRBV4-1; J: TRBJ2-7; CDR3: ASSPSGFLYEQY
size: NA; V: TRBV29-1; J: TRBJ1-1; CDR3: SVPREGGGYTEAF
size: NA; V: TRBV10-2; J: TRBJ2-1; CDR3: ASSESGASYNEQF
size: few; V: TRBV23-1; J: TRBJ2-7; CDR3: ASSQSQPYWSPAGAGTDYEQY
size: NA; V: TRBV9; J: TRBJ2-2; CDR3: ASSVDLQTGELF
size: NA; V: TRBV28; J: TRBJ2-7; CDR3: ASSLQGGTYEQY
size: once; V: TRBV5-1; J: TRBJ1-4; CDR3: ASSTRQGAAEKLF
size: NA; V: TRBV29-1; J: TRBJ1-3; CDR3: SVEDSFTGISGNTIY
size: NA; V: TRBV6-1; J: TRBJ2-1; CDR3: ASRKREISDNEQF
size: NA; V: TRBV18; J: TRBJ1-1; CDR3: ATTVQIRGTEAF
size: NA; V: TRBV11-2; J: TRBJ2-7; CDR3: ASTAPGSAISYEQY
size: NA; V: TRBV19; J: TRBJ1-5; CDR3: ASSPAAVNNQPQH
size: NA; V: TRBV19; J: TRBJ1-4; CDR3: ASSNQGTTNEKLF
size: NA; V: TRBV7-9; J: TRBJ2-1; CDR3: ASSLGLGEWIDEQF
size: few; V: TRBV5-5; J: TRBJ2-1; CDR3: ASSLLEGGYNEQF
size: NA; V: TRBV7-8; J: TRBJ1-6; CDR3: ASRDPGNSPLH
size: NA; V: TRBV2; J: TRBJ2-1; CDR3: ASTRTVNEQF
size: NA; V: TRBV7-9; J: TRBJ2-3; CDR3: ASSRGATDTQY
size: NA; V: TRBV5-6; J: TRBJ2-5; CDR3: ASRSMREDRKTQY
size: NA; V: TRBV4-2; J: TRBJ2-2; CDR3: ASSQDRRSGELF
size: few; V: TRBV6-6; J: TRBJ1-1; CDR3: ASSYSQGELAF
size: once; V: TRBV7-2; J: TRBJ1-2; CDR3: ASSLDREYGYT
size: NA; V: TRBV2; J: NA; CDR3: ASKERGYEQY
size: NA; V: TRBV14; J: TRBJ2-5; CDR3: ASSPQGKETQY
size: NA; V: TRBV28; J: TRBJ2-5; CDR3: ASSLGQGARETQY
size: NA; V: TRBV7-2; J: TRBJ1-4; CDR3: ASAGQINEKLF
size: few; V: TRBV2; J: TRBJ1-5; CDR3: ASSAGDPHQPQH
size: few; V: TRBV19; J: TRBJ2-2; CDR3: ASRFGPGQGGPGELF
size: NA; V: TRBV10-1; J: TRBJ1-1; CDR3: ASSEKLPNTEAF
size: few; V: TRBV19; J: TRBJ1-2; CDR3: ASLGLRGNGYT
size: NA; V: TRBV28; J: TRBJ2-7; CDR3: ASSIRQGARYEQY
size: NA; V: TRBV6-1; J: TRBJ1-6; CDR3: ASSEEVGGVHSPLH
size: NA; V: TRBV2; J: TRBJ2-1; CDR3: ASSRSLAGLGNEQF
size: NA; V: TRBV7-9; J: TRBJ1-1; CDR3: ASSRTEENTEAF
size: NA; V: TRBV5-1; J: TRBJ2-5; CDR3: ASSNRGEETQY
size: once; V: TRBV10-3; J: TRBJ2-7; CDR3: AVGTGSYEQY
size: NA; V: TRBV7-6; J: TRBJ2-1; CDR3: ASSLGVAPDGNEQF
size: NA; V: TRBV28; J: TRBJ1-3; CDR3: ASRSLSHWGGNTIY
size: NA; V: TRBV18; J: TRBJ2-7; CDR3: ASSHKSHLQQGTTYEQY
size: NA; V: TRBV25-1; J: TRBJ2-7; CDR3: ASSELGTSGSYEQY
size: NA; V: TRBV11-1; J: TRBJ2-7; CDR3: ASSRQKEGYEQY
size: NA; V: TRBV2; J: TRBJ2-1; CDR3: ASSEAGRAGGYNEQF
size: once; V: TRBV9; J: TRBJ2-5; CDR3: ASSVAGQVPQETQY
size: NA; V: TRBV19; J: TRBJ1-2; CDR3: ASTDLYGYT
size: NA; V: TRBV2; J: TRBJ2-7; CDR3: ASSEGGLGEVYYEQY
size: NA; V: TRBV10-3; J: TRBJ2-7; CDR3: AISAQSGRGEQY
size: NA; V: TRBV10-2; J: TRBJ2-7; CDR3: ASSLSGRNEQY
size: few; V: TRBV9; J: TRBJ1-4; CDR3: ASSPPTGQGHEKLF
size: NA; V: TRBV6-5; J: TRBJ1-1; CDR3: ASIQGGNTEAF
size: NA; V: TRBV10-1; J: TRBJ2-2; CDR3: ASSELGHMKDTGELF
size: NA; V: TRBV2; J: TRBJ2-7; CDR3: ASSEQAFRGTYEQY
size: NA; V: TRBV25-1; J: TRBJ1-4; CDR3: ASSPTLTTNEKLF
size: NA; V: TRBV28; J: TRBJ1-6; CDR3: ASSGDGFSYNSPLH
size: once; V: TRBV10-3; J: TRBJ1-1; CDR3: AITLTGSTEAF
size: NA; V: TRBV11-2; J: TRBJ1-2; CDR3: ASSLSNSRGYT
size: NA; V: TRBV5-7; J: TRBJ2-3; CDR3: ASSFWRGLSTDTQY
size: NA; V: TRBV9; J: TRBJ1-2; CDR3: ASSVQPTGPGANYGYT
size: NA; V: TRBV4-1; J: NA; CDR3: ASSQLVGTAYEQY
size: NA; V: TRBV18; J: TRBJ2-5; CDR3: ASSSRETQY
size: once; V: TRBV7-9; J: TRBJ2-1; CDR3: ASSSRRNEQF